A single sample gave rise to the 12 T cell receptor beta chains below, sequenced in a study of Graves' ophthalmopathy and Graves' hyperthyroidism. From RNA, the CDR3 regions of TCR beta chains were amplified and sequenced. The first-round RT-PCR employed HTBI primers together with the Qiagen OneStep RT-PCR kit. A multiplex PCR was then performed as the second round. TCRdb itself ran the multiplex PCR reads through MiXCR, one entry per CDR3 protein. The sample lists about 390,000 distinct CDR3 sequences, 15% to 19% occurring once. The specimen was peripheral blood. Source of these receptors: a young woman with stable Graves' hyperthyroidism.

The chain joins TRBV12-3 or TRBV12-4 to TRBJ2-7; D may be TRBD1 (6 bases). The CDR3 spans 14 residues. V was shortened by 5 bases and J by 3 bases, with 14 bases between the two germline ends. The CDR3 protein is CASSPTTGYYEQYF. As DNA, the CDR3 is TGTGCCAGCAGTCCCACGACAGGATACTACGAGCAGTACTTC.

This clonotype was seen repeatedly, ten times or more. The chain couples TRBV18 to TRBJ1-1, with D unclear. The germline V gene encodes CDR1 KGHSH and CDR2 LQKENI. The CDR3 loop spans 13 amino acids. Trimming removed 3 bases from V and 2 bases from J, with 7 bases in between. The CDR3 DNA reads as TGTGCCAGCTCACCCCAGGCAAACACTGAAGCTTTCTTT. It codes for CASSPQANTEAFF.

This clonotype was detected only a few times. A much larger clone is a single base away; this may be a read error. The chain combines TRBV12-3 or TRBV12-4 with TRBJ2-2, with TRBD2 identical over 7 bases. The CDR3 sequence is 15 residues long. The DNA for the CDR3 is TGTGCCAGCCGTCGCGCAGCGGGGACTACCGGGGAGCTGTGTTTT. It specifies CASRRAAGTTGELCF.

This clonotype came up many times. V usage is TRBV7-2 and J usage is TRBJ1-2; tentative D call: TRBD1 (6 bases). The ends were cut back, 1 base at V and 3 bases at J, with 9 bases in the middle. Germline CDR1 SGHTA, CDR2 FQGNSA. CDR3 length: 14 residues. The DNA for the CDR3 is TGTGCCAGCAGCTTAGGGACAGACTACTATGGCTACACCTTC. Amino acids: CASSLGTDYYGYTF.

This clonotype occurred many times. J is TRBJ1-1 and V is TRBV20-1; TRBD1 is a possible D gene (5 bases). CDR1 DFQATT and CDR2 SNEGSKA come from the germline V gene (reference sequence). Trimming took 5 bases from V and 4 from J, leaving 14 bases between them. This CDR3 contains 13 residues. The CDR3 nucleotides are TGCAGTGCTCCACCTCGACAGCCCACTGAAGCTTTCTTT. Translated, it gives CSAPPRQPTEAFF.

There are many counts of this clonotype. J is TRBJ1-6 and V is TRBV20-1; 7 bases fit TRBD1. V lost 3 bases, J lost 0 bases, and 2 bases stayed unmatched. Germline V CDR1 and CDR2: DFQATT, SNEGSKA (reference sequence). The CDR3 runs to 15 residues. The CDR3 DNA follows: TGCAGTGCTAGGGCAGGGGGCTCCTATAATTCACCCCTCCACTTT. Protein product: CSARAGGSYNSPLHF.

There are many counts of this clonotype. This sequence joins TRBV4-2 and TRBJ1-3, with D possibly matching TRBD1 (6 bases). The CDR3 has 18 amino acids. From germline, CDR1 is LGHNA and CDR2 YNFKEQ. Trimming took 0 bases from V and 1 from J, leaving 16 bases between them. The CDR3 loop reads CASSQDPNRGRSGNTIYF. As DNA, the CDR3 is TGTGCCAGCAGCCAAGATCCTAATAGGGGGAGGTCTGGAAACACCATATATTTT.

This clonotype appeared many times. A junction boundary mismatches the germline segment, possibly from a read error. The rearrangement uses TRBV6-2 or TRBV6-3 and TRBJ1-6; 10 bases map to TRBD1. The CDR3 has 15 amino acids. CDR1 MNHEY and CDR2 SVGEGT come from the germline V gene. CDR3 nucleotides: TGTGCCAGCAGCTACTCGGGACAGGGGAATTCACCCCTCCACTTT. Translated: CASSYSGQGNSPLHF.

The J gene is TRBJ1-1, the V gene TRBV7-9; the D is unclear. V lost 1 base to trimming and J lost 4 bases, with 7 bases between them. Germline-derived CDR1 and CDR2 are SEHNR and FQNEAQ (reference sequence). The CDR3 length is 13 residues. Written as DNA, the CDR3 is TGTGCCAGCAGCTTAGGTCGTATCACTGAAGCTTTCTTT. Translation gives CASSLGRITEAFF.

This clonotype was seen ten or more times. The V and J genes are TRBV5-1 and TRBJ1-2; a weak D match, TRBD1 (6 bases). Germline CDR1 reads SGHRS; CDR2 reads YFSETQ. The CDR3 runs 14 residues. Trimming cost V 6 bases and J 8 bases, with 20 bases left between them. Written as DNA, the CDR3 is TGCGCCAGCATTTCGGGCCCGGACAGTGTCGGCTACACCTTC. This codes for CASISGPDSVGYTF.

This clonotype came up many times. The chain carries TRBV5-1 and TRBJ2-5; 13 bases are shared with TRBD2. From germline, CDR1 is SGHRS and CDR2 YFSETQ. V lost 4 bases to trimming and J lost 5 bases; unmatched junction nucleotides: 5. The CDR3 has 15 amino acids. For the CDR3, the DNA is TGCGCCAGCAGCCCGGGACTAGCGGGGTTTGAGACCCAGTACTTC. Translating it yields CASSPGLAGFETQYF.

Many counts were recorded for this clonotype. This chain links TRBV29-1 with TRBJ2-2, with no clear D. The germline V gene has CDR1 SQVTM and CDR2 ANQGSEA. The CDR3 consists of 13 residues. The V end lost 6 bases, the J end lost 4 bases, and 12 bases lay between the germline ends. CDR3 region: CSVVEKPTGELFF. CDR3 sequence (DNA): TGCAGCGTCGTGGAAAAGCCCACCGGGGAGCTGTTTTTT.